Presented here are 28 T cell receptor beta chains from one specimen sequenced in a study of cytomegalovirus exposure and HLA in healthy donors. Some clones are missing from TCRdb's copy, which holds only in-frame ones; the method was immunoSEQ multiplex PCR. Here the sample spans under 200,000 clones, 91% being singletons. Sequencing was done on a sample of PBMCs. Receptors were obtained from a woman between 18 and 29 years old in good health and CMV-seropositive.

The V call is TRBV27, the J call TRBJ2-2; D perhaps matches TRBD1 (6 bases). Deletions cut 8 bases from V and 9 bases from J, with 19 bases between. CDR3 size: 14 residues. CDR1 and CDR2 from the germline V gene are MNHEY and SMNVEV (reference sequence). This CDR3 is CASGLQGWPRELFF. DNA of the CDR3: TGTGCCAGCGGGCTACAGGGATGGCCCCGGGAGCTGTTTTTT.

The rearrangement joins TRBV15 to TRBJ2-5; D perhaps matches TRBD2 (5 bases). From germline, CDR1 is LNHNV and CDR2 YYDKDF (reference sequence). This CDR3 is built from 17 residues. V dropped 1 base and J dropped 2 bases, with 17 bases sitting between them. The CDR3 spells CATSRGRSAGFQETQYF. CDR3 nucleotide sequence: TGTGCCACCAGCAGAGGAAGGAGTGCGGGCTTTCAAGAGACCCAGTACTTC. Combining the CDR3 with reference TRBV15 and TRBJ2-5 gives the whole variable domain DAMVIQNPRYQVTQFGKPVTLSCSQTLNHNVMYWYQQKSSQAPKLLFHYYDKDFNNEADTPDNFQSRRPNTSFCFLDIRSPGLGDTAMYLCATSRGRSAGFQETQYFGPGTRLLVL.

J is TRBJ2-3 and V is TRBV6-1; TRBD2 agrees at 8 bases. Germline CDR1 and CDR2: MNHNS and SASEGT. Trimming cost V 1 base and J 5 bases; bases outside gene matches: 8. This CDR3 has 16 residues. Written as DNA, the CDR3 is TGTGCCAGCAGTGAAGACGCGGGGGGCCCGCGAGATACGCAGTATTTT. Its translation: CASSEDAGGPRDTQYF.

The rearrangement uses TRBV19 and TRBJ2-7; D perhaps matches TRBD2 (6 bases). Looked up from germline, CDR1 is LNHDA and CDR2 is SQIVND (reference sequence). The CDR3 runs to 16 residues. V was trimmed by 5 bases and J by 5 bases, leaving 22 bases between them. The CDR3 nucleotides read TGTGCCAGTAGTGAACCTGGGACTCCCCGACGTGACGAGCAGTACTTC. Its protein product is CASSEPGTPRRDEQYF.

The genes are TRBV30 and TRBJ1-4; D might be TRBD1 (5 bases). Germline assignment: CDR1 GTSNPN and CDR2 SVGIG (reference sequence). V gave up 3 bases and J gave up 5 bases, with 19 bases separating them. The CDR3 spans 16 residues. CDR3 sequence: CAWSRLGGKGNEKLFF. Here the CDR3 DNA reads TGTGCCTGGAGCCGACTGGGGGGGAAAGGGAATGAAAAACTGTTTTTT.

This clone was seen only once. The chain links TRBV5-1 to TRBJ2-3; D not certain. Trimming pared 1 base from V and 6 bases from J, leaving 9 bases between. The length of the CDR3 is 13 residues. Per the germline V gene, CDR1 is SGHRS and CDR2 is YFSETQ. The CDR3 DNA sequence: TGCGCCAGCAGCTTGATCGGGTCGGATACGCAGTATTTT. Translation gives CASSLIGSDTQYF.

V gene TRBV9 combines with J gene TRBJ1-3, with D uncertain. CDR1 and CDR2 (germline): SGDLS, YYNGEE. There are 16 residues in the CDR3. The ends were cut back, 0 bases at V and 0 bases at J, with 10 bases in the middle. CDR3 nucleotide sequence: TGTGCCAGCAGCGTAGTGGACTCCTACTCTGGAAACACCATATATTTT. Its translation: CASSVVDSYSGNTIYF. The complete variable domain, with remaining parts taken from reference TRBV9 and TRBJ1-3, reads DSGVTQTPKHLITATGQRVTLRCSPRSGDLSVYWYQQSLDQGLQFLIQYYNGEERAKGNILERFSAQQFPDLHSELNLSSLELGDSALYFCASSVVDSYSGNTIYFGEGSWLTVV.

The chain combines TRBV5-6 with TRBJ1-1; 9 nucleotides align to TRBD1. The V gene end was trimmed by 4 bases and the J gene end by 0 bases; junction bases not matched to a gene: 4. The germline V gene has CDR1 SGHDT and CDR2 YYEEEE. CDR3 length: 15 amino acids. DNA for the CDR3: TGTGCCAGCAGCGCTGGACAGGGGATGAACACTGAAGCTTTCTTT. Encoded protein: CASSAGQGMNTEAFF.

V gene TRBV20-1 combines with J gene TRBJ2-4; perhaps TRBD1 as D (6 bases). V was clipped by 5 bases and J by 5 bases, with 7 bases between them. The CDR3 contains 11 residues. Germline V gene sequence: CDR1 DFQATT, CDR2 SNEGSKA (reference sequence). The CDR3 DNA sequence: TGCAGTGCTGGACAGCAAAACATTCAGTACTTC. This translates into CSAGQQNIQYF.

This clone was observed a single time. The chain combines TRBV6-6 with TRBJ2-3; no clear D. With 4 bases removed from V and 6 bases from J, the gap between germline ends came to 14 bases. The germline CDR1 and CDR2 sequences are MNHNY and SVGAGI (reference sequence). This CDR3 contains 14 residues. CDR3 nucleotide sequence: TGTGCCAGCAGTTTCGACCCCCCCAGGGATACGCAGTATTTT. Translating it yields CASSFDPPRDTQYF.

This clone was picked up a small number of times. The J gene is TRBJ2-3, the V gene TRBV11-3; D is unresolved. The germline V and J ends were trimmed by 3 bases and 2 bases, with 3 bases remaining between them. CDR1 is SGHNT and CDR2 is YENEEA in the germline V gene. The CDR3 is 12 residues long. CDR3 sequence reads: CASSFNTDTQYF. The CDR3, as DNA: TGTGCCAGCAGCTTCAACACAGATACGCAGTATTTT.

V gene TRBV4-3 combines with J gene TRBJ2-7, with 13 bases fitting TRBD2. Germline V gene data show CDR1 as LGHNA and CDR2 as YSLEER. The CDR3 extends over 19 amino acids. The V segment lost 0 bases and the J segment 3 bases; nucleotides outside the gene matches: 11. CDR3 DNA: TGCGCCAGCAGCCAAGATCTGGGACTAGCGGGATTGTTGGGCTACGAGCAGTACTTC. Protein sequence: CASSQDLGLAGLLGYEQYF.

The chain has TRBV7-2 and TRBJ2-3, with a tentative D call TRBD2 (5 bases). Germline values: CDR1 SGHTA, CDR2 FQGNSA. CDR3 length: 15 amino acids. V was clipped by 5 bases and J by 2 bases, with 14 bases between them. The CDR3 sequence: CASSRPSGPTDTQYF. In DNA form, the CDR3 reads TGTGCCAGCAGCCGCCCCAGCGGTCCCACAGATACGCAGTATTTT.

Turning to this clone: The same CDR3 can be traced to other DNA sequences in this sample. The rearrangement uses TRBV27 and TRBJ1-2; no firm D call. Germline CDR1 and CDR2: MNHEY and SMNVEV (reference sequence). This CDR3 has 13 residues. V was trimmed by 2 bases and J by 2 bases, leaving 6 bases between them. CDR3 nucleotides: TGTGCCAGCAGTTTAACCGGGAACTATGGCTACACCTTC. Protein: CASSLTGNYGYTF.

V gene TRBV5-6 combines with J gene TRBJ1-6, with D unclear. The V gene lost 0 bases and the J gene lost 5 bases, with 9 bases spanning the gap. The CDR3 contains 15 residues. Germline CDR1 reads SGHDT; CDR2 reads YYEEEE. CDR3 sequence: CASSLVGRHNSPLHF. CDR3 DNA sequence: TGTGCCAGCAGCTTGGTTGGCAGGCATAATTCACCCCTCCACTTT.

This chain connects TRBV15 to TRBJ2-3; TRBD1 might be the D (6 bases). Per germline, CDR1 LNHNV and CDR2 YYDKDF (reference sequence). Between the trimmed V and J ends, which lost 2 bases and 4 bases, there was a span of 16 bases. The CDR3 has 16 amino acids. CDR3 loop: CATSRKEQGKADTQYF. The CDR3 DNA reads as TGTGCCACCAGCAGAAAGGAACAGGGTAAGGCAGATACGCAGTATTTT.

The chain recombines TRBV7-2 with TRBJ2-1; possible D gene TRBD2, 6 bases. Between the trimmed V and J ends, which lost 3 bases and 1 base, there was a span of 10 bases. The germline gives CDR1 SGHTA, CDR2 FQGNSA. This CDR3 is 15 amino acids long. The CDR3 DNA reads as TGTGCCAGCAGCTTGATTGCGGGATCCTACAATGAGCAGTTCTTC. Protein product: CASSLIAGSYNEQFF.

This clone has only a few counts. The chain carries TRBV5-3 and TRBJ1-5; D may be TRBD1 (5 bases). TRBV5-3 is annotated as an ORF whose role is uncertain. Trimming shortened V by 1 base and J by 0 bases, and 11 bases separated the two germline ends. This CDR3 is built from 16 residues. CDR3 nucleotide sequence: TGTGCCAGAAGCTTGAAGGGGCCGCCTAGCAATCAGCCCCAGCATTTT. This encodes CARSLKGPPSNQPQHF.

CDR3 protein: CASSLVEAGGPGGELFF. CDR3 coding DNA: TGTGCCAGCAGCTTAGTTGAAGCGGGGGGGCCAGGCGGGGAGCTGTTTTTT. This chain joins TRBV11-2 and TRBJ2-2, with 10 bases fitting TRBD2. V lost 1 base and J lost 7; bases outside the gene matches: 9. This CDR3 comprises 17 residues. Germline V gives CDR1 SGHAT, CDR2 FQNNGV. The entire variable domain, with the rest obtained from reference TRBV11-2 and TRBJ2-2, is as follows: EAGVAQSPRYKIIEKRQSVAFWCNPISGHATLYWYQQILGQGPKLLIQFQNNGVVDDSQLPKDRFSAERLKGVDSTLKIQPAKLEDSAVYLCASSLVEAGGPGGELFFGEGSRLTVL.

The rearrangement links TRBV18 to TRBJ2-5; a weak D match, TRBD1 (7 bases). V shed 4 bases and J shed 5 bases, with 17 bases lying between them. The CDR3 contains 15 residues. Germline CDR1 is KGHSH and CDR2 is LQKENI. CDR3 DNA: TGTGCCAGCTCACTTGCCAGGGGGACTTCGGAGACCCAGTACTTC. Protein: CASSLARGTSETQYF.

The V call is TRBV5-1, the J call TRBJ2-7; D remains ambiguous. The CDR3 contains 12 residues. Germline V gene data show CDR1 as SGHRS and CDR2 as YFSETQ. V lost 3 bases and J 1 base, leaving 5 bases between the germline ends. CDR3 sequence (DNA): TGCGCCAGCAGCTCCAAATCCTACGAGCAGTACTTC. This translates into CASSSKSYEQYF.

The CDR3 sequence is CASSQDSASSYEQYF. Written as DNA, the CDR3 is TGTGCCAGCAGCCAAGATTCGGCTAGCTCCTACGAGCAGTACTTC. The chain carries TRBV4-2 and TRBJ2-7, with D hard to call. Germline CDR1 reads LGHNA; CDR2 reads YNFKEQ. The CDR3 is made up of 15 amino acids. V was clipped by 0 bases and J by 0 bases, with 9 bases between them.

The chain employs TRBV5-6 and TRBJ2-4; 8 positions match TRBD2. The CDR3 is made up of 16 amino acids. J gave up 7 bases and V 2 bases, and 11 bases lay outside the gene matches. Germline CDR1 and CDR2: SGHDT and YYEEEE. The CDR3 coding sequence is TGTGCCAGCAGCTTTGATCTAGGGCGGGGGGCGAACATTCAGTACTTC. This gives the protein CASSFDLGRGANIQYF.

This clone was detected only once. The V gene is TRBV6-6, the J gene TRBJ2-7; D is perhaps TRBD1 (7 bases). The CDR3 is made up of 16 amino acids. V was cut by 5 bases and J by 0 bases, with 17 bases left in between. Germline CDR1 MNHNY, CDR2 SVGAGI (reference sequence). The CDR3 here is CASSLGSGGFSYEQYF. The CDR3 region has the DNA TGTGCCAGCAGTCTTGGATCAGGGGGGTTCTCCTACGAGCAGTACTTC.

This sequence joins TRBV29-1 and TRBJ2-7; D may be TRBD2 (5 bases). The germline V gene has CDR1 SQVTM and CDR2 ANQGSEA. Trimming removed 4 bases at V and 4 bases at J, with 11 bases between. CDR3 size: 12 residues. CDR3 region: CSVGRGLYEQYF. CDR3 sequence (DNA): TGCAGCGTTGGTCGCGGGCTATACGAGCAGTACTTC.

V is TRBV13 and J is TRBJ2-3; 7 bases align to TRBD2. Unmatched junction bases numbered 4, after V lost 5 bases and J lost 5 bases. This CDR3 comprises 13 residues. The V gene's germline CDR1 is PRHDT and CDR2 FYEKMQ (reference sequence). The CDR3 loop reads CASSGRAIDTQYF. In nucleotides, the CDR3 is TGTGCCAGCAGCGGGAGGGCGATAGATACGCAGTATTTT. Complete variable domain (other parts from reference TRBV13 and TRBJ2-3): AAGVIQSPRHLIKEKRETATLKCYPIPRHDTVYWYQQGPGQDPQFLISFYEKMQSDKGSIPDRFSAQQFSDYHSELNMSSLELGDSALYFCASSGRAIDTQYFGPGTRLTVL.

This chain links TRBV25-1 with TRBJ2-5, with D possibly matching TRBD1 (6 bases). V lost 4 bases and J lost 5, with 17 bases in between. Looked up from germline, CDR1 is MGHDK and CDR2 is SYGVNS. This CDR3 is 15 amino acids long. DNA for the CDR3: TGTGCCAGCAGTGCCCCCGAAACAGGGCAGGAGACCCAGTACTTC. Translation: CASSAPETGQETQYF.

The chain joins TRBV11-2 to TRBJ1-2, with D perhaps matching TRBD1 (5 bases). V shed 5 bases and J shed 8 bases, with 21 bases lying between them. Germline-derived CDR1 and CDR2 are SGHAT and FQNNGV. This CDR3 contains 15 residues. CDR3 loop: CASSPNVRVARGYTF. As DNA, the CDR3 is TGTGCCAGCAGCCCCAACGTCAGGGTTGCGAGAGGCTACACCTTC.